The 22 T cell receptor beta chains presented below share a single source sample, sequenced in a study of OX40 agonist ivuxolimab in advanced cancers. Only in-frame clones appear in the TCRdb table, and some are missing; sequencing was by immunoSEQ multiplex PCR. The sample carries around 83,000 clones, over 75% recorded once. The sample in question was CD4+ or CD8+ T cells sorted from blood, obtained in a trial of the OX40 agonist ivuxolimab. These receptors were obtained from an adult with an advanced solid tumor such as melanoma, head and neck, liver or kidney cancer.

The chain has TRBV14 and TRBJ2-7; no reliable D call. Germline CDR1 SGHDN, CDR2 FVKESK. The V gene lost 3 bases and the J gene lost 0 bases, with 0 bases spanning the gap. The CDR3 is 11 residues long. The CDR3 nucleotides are TGTGCCAGCAGCCACTCCTACGAGCAGTACTTC. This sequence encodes CASSHSYEQYF.

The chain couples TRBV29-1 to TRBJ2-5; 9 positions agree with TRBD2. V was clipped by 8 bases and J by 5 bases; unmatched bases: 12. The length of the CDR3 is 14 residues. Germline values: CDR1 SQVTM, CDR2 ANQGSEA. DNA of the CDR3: TGCAGCACTACCGGGGCTAGCGGGATGGAGACCCAGTACTTC. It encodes CSTTGASGMETQYF.

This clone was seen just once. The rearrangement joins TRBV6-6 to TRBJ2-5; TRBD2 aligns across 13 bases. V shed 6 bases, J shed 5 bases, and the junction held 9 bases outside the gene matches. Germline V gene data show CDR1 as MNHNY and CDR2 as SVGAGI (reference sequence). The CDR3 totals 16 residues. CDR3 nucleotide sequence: TGTGCCAGCAGCACCGGACTAGCGGGAGTCGATGAGACCCAGTACTTC. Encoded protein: CASSTGLAGVDETQYF.

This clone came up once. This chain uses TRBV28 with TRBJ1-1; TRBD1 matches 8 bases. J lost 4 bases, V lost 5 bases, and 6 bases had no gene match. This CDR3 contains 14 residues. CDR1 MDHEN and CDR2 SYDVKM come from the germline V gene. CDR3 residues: CASSAAGGSTEAFF. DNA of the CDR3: TGTGCCAGCAGTGCCGCAGGGGGCAGCACTGAAGCTTTCTTT. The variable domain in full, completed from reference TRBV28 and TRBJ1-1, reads DVKVTQSSRYLVKRTGEKVFLECVQDMDHENMFWYRQDPGLGLRLIYFSYDVKMKEKGDIPEGYSVSREKKERFSLILESASTNQTSMYLCASSAAGGSTEAFFGQGTRLTVV.

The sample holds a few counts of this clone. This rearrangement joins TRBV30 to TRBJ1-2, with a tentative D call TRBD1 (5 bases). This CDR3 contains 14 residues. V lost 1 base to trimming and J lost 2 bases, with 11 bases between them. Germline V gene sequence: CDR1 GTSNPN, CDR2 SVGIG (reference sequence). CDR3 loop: CAWSALGGNYGYTF. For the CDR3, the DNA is TGTGCCTGGAGTGCCCTTGGGGGGAACTATGGCTACACCTTC.

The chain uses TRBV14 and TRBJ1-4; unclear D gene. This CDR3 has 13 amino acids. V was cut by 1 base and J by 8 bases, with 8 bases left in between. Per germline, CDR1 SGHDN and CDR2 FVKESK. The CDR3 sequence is CASSQGAAEKLFF. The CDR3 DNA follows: TGTGCCAGCAGCCAAGGGGCAGCCGAAAAACTGTTTTTT.

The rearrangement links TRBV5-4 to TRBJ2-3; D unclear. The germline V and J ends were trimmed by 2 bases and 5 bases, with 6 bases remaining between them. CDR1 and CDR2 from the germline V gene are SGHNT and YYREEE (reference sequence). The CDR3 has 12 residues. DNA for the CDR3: TGTGCCAGCAGCTTTCCCCGAGATACGCAGTATTTT. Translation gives CASSFPRDTQYF.

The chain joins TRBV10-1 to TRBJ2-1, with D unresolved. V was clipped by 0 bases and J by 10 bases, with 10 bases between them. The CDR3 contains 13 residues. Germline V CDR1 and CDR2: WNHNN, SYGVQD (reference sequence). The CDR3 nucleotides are TGCGCCAGCAGTGAGTCTACCCCGTGGGAGCAGTTCTTC. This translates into CASSESTPWEQFF.

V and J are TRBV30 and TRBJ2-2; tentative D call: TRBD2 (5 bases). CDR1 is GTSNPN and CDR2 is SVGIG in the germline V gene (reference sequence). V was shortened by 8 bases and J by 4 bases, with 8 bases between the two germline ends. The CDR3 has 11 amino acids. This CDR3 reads CARGFTGELFF. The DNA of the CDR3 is TGTGCCCGCGGGTTCACCGGGGAGCTGTTTTTT.

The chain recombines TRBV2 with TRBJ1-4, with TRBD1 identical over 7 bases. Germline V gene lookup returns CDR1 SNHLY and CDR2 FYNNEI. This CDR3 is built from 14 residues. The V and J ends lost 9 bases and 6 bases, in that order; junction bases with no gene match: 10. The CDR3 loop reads CARETGYGDEKLFF. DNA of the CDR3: TGTGCCAGAGAGACAGGGTACGGGGATGAAAAACTGTTTTTT.

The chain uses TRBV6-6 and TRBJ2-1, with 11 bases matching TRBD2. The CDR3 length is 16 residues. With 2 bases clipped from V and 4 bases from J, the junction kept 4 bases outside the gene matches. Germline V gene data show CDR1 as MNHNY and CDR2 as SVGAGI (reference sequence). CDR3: CASSYRLAGGYNEQFF. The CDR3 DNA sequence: TGTGCCAGCAGTTACCGTCTAGCGGGAGGTTACAATGAGCAGTTCTTC.

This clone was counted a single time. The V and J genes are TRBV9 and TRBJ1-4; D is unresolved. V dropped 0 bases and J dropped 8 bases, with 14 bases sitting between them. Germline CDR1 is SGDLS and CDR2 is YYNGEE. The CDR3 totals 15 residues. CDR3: CASSVAPGEREKLFF. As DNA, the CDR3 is TGTGCCAGCAGCGTAGCTCCGGGAGAGAGGGAAAAACTGTTTTTT.

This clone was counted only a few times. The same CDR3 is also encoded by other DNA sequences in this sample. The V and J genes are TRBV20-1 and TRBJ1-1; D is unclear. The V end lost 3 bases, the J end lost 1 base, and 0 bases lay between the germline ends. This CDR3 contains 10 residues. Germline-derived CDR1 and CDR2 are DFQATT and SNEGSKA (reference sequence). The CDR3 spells CSARNTEAFF. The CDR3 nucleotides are TGCAGTGCTAGGAACACTGAAGCTTTCTTT.

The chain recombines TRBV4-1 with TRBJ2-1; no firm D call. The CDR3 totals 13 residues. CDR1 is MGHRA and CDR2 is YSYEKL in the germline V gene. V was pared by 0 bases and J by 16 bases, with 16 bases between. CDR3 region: CASSQDQRPRQFF. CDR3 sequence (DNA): TGCGCCAGCAGCCAAGATCAAAGGCCACGTCAATTCTTC.

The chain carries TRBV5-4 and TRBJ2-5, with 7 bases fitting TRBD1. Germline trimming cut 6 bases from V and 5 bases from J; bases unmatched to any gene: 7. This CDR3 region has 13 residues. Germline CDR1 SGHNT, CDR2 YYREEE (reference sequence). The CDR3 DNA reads TGTGCCAGCACCACGACAGGGCGTGAGACCCAGTACTTC. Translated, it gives CASTTTGRETQYF.

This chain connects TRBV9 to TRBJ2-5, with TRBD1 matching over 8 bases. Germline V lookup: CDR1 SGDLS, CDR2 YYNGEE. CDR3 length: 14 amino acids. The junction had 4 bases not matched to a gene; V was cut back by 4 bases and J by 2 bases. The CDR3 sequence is CASSPRTGQETQYF. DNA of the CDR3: TGTGCCAGCAGCCCTCGGACAGGGCAAGAGACCCAGTACTTC. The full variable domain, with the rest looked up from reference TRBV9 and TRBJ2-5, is DSGVTQTPKHLITATGQRVTLRCSPRSGDLSVYWYQQSLDQGLQFLIQYYNGEERAKGNILERFSAQQFPDLHSELNLSSLELGDSALYFCASSPRTGQETQYFGPGTRLLVL.

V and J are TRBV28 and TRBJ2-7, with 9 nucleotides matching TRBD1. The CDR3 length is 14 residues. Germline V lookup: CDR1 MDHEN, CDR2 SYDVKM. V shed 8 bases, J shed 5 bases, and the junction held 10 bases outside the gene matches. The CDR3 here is CASSEGTGLDEQYF. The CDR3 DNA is TGTGCCAGCTCTGAGGGGACAGGGCTCGACGAGCAGTACTTC.

CDR3 DNA: TGTGCCACCAGCAGACAACAGGGGAGTGAGCAGTTCTTC. This encodes CATSRQQGSEQFF. The chain has TRBV15 and TRBJ2-1, with 7 bases aligning to TRBD1. Germline V gene lookup returns CDR1 LNHNV and CDR2 YYDKDF (reference sequence). J lost 9 bases, V lost 2 bases, and 4 bases had no gene match. The CDR3 contains 13 residues.

The CDR3 loop is CASSLVQDQHF. The CDR3 DNA is TGTGCCAGCAGCTTGGTACAGGACCAGCATTTT. V usage is TRBV5-5 and J usage is TRBJ1-5, with D possibly being TRBD1 (5 bases). V lost 0 bases and J 12 bases, leaving 7 bases between the germline ends. The germline V gene has CDR1 SGHKS and CDR2 YYEKEE (reference sequence). There are 11 residues in the CDR3.

The CDR3, as DNA: TGTGCCAGCAGCTTGACAGATACGCAGTATTTT. This encodes CASSLTDTQYF. This chain connects TRBV7-8 to TRBJ2-3; D is unclear. Germline V gene data show CDR1 as SGHVS and CDR2 as FQNEAQ. This CDR3 comprises 11 residues. Trimming stripped 3 bases from V and 3 bases from J, with 1 base between. Full variable domain (missing parts from reference TRBV7-8 and TRBJ2-3): GAGVSQSPRYKVAKRGQDVALRCDPISGHVSLFWYQQALGQGPEFLTYFQNEAQLDKSGLPSDRFFAERPEGSVSTLKIQRTQQEDSAVYLCASSLTDTQYFGPGTRLTVL.

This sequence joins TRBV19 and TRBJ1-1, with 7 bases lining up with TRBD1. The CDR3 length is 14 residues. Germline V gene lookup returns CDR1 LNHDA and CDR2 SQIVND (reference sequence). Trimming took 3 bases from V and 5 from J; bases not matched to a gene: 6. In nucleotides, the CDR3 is TGTGCCAGTAGTATTTCGACAGGGTTAACTGAAGCTTTCTTT. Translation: CASSISTGLTEAFF.

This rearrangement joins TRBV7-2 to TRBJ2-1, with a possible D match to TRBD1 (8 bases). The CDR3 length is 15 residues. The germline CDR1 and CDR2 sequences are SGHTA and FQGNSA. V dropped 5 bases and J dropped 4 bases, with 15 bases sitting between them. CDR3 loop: CASSPTGGGYNEQFF. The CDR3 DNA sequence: TGTGCCAGCAGCCCAACAGGGGGGGGATACAATGAGCAGTTCTTC.